The 10 T cell receptor beta chains in this list originate from one sample, sequenced in a study of fetal regulatory T cell absence and autoimmunity. The repertoire was sequenced with immunoSEQ multiplex PCR; TCRdb's copy has only in-frame clones and lacks some. This table holds just over 45,000 clones, just under 85% found once. What was sequenced was cord blood. These receptors originate from a newborn boy with IPEX syndrome.

This clone was counted a few times. Written as DNA, the CDR3 is TGTGCCTGGAGTTGGCAGGGTTATAATTCACCCCTCCACTTT. Its translation is CAWSWQGYNSPLHF. The genes are TRBV30 and TRBJ1-6; a weak D match, TRBD1 (5 bases). CDR1 and CDR2 (germline): GTSNPN, SVGIG (reference sequence). The V end lost 2 bases, the J end lost 4 bases, and 9 bases lay between the germline ends. The CDR3 sequence is 14 residues long.

The chain uses TRBV5-1 and TRBJ2-3, with D possibly matching TRBD1 (5 bases). Germline V gene sequence: CDR1 SGHRS, CDR2 YFSETQ. This CDR3 spans 13 amino acids. Deletions cut 4 bases from V and 3 bases from J, with 9 bases between. This CDR3 is CASSGQGTDTQYF. The DNA of the CDR3 is TGCGCCAGCAGCGGCCAGGGTACAGATACGCAGTATTTT.

The V call is TRBV30, the J call TRBJ1-3; possible D gene TRBD1, 6 bases. Germline CDR1 reads GTSNPN; CDR2 reads SVGIG (reference sequence). This CDR3 spans 16 amino acids. Trimming pared 2 bases from V and 1 base from J, leaving 15 bases between. The chain's CDR3 is CAWSTRTVVSGNTIYF. For the CDR3, the DNA is TGTGCCTGGAGTACTCGGACAGTAGTTTCTGGAAACACCATATATTTT.

This clone showed up just once. V and J are TRBV4-3 and TRBJ2-3, with 8 bases that match TRBD2. CDR1 LGHNA and CDR2 YSLEER come from the germline V gene. With 1 base clipped from V and 7 bases from J, the junction kept 7 bases outside the gene matches. This CDR3 comprises 15 residues. In DNA, the CDR3 is TGCGCCAGCAGCCAAGCTCGCGGGGGGCAATATACGCAGTATTTT. It encodes CASSQARGGQYTQYF.

This clone has only one observation. The genes are TRBV7-8 and TRBJ1-2; no definite D call. The CDR3 length is 14 residues. CDR1 and CDR2 from the germline V gene are SGHVS and FQNEAQ. The germline V and J ends were trimmed by 0 bases and 4 bases, with 9 bases remaining between them. The DNA for the CDR3 is TGTGCCAGCAGCTTAGCCCCCGGCGGCTATGGCTACACCTTC. This codes for CASSLAPGGYGYTF.

The chain has TRBV13 and TRBJ2-3, with unresolved D. Germline V CDR1 and CDR2: PRHDT, FYEKMQ (reference sequence). This CDR3 comprises 12 residues. Trimming pared 5 bases from V and 2 bases from J, leaving 5 bases between. The CDR3 nucleotides are TGTGCCAGCAGCACCCTCACAGATACGCAGTATTTT. Translating it yields CASSTLTDTQYF.

This clone is a singleton in its sample. The gene calls are TRBV7-8 and TRBJ2-1, with TRBD2 matching over 11 bases. Trimming at V came to 5 bases and at J to 2 bases, leaving 23 bases not matched to a gene. This CDR3 is built from 22 residues. Germline CDR1 SGHVS, CDR2 FQNEAQ. CDR3 amino acids: CASSLPSWRRLAGNRAYNEQFF. The CDR3 nucleotides read TGTGCCAGCAGCCTCCCCTCGTGGAGGAGACTAGCGGGAAACCGGGCCTACAATGAGCAGTTCTTC. Full variable domain (missing parts from reference TRBV7-8 and TRBJ2-1): GAGVSQSPRYKVAKRGQDVALRCDPISGHVSLFWYQQALGQGPEFLTYFQNEAQLDKSGLPSDRFFAERPEGSVSTLKIQRTQQEDSAVYLCASSLPSWRRLAGNRAYNEQFFGPGTRLTVL.

This rearrangement joins TRBV11-2 to TRBJ1-6; the D gene is possibly TRBD1 (5 bases). CDR3 length equals 12 residues. Per the germline V gene, CDR1 is SGHAT and CDR2 is FQNNGV. Trimming pared 2 bases from V and 9 bases from J, leaving 5 bases between. The CDR3 here is CASSLQGSPLHF. The CDR3 nucleotides read TGTGCCAGCAGCTTACAGGGTTCACCCCTCCACTTT.

The chain is built from TRBV5-5 and TRBJ2-3, with D hard to call. With 4 bases removed from V and 4 bases from J, the gap between germline ends came to 10 bases. The CDR3 spans 13 residues. Germline V gene sequence: CDR1 SGHKS, CDR2 YYEKEE (reference sequence). CDR3 DNA: TGTGCCAGCAGCCCTACGCAGGCAGATACGCAGTATTTT. Translation gives CASSPTQADTQYF.

The chain couples TRBV27 to TRBJ2-7; weak D call: TRBD2 (5 bases). This CDR3 has 13 residues. With 5 bases removed from V and 2 bases from J, the gap between germline ends came to 10 bases. Germline V gene lookup returns CDR1 MNHEY and CDR2 SMNVEV (reference sequence). CDR3 region: CASSVAKAYEQYF. In DNA form, the CDR3 reads TGTGCCAGCAGTGTAGCGAAGGCCTACGAGCAGTACTTC.